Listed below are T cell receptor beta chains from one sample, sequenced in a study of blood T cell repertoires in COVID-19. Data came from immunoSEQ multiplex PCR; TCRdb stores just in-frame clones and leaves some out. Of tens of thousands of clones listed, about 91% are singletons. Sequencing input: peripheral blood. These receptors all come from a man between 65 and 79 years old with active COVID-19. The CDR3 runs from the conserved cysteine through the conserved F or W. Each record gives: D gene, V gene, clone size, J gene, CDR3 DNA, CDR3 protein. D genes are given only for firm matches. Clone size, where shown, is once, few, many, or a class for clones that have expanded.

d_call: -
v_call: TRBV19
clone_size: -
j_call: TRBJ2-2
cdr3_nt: TGTGCCAGTATTCCCCACACCTCGAACACCGGGGAGCTGTTTTTT
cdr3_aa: CASIPHTSNTGELFF

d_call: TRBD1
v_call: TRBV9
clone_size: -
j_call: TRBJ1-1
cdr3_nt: TGTGCCAGCAGCGTAGACACAGGGGACACTGAAGCTTTCTTT
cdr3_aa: CASSVDTGDTEAFF

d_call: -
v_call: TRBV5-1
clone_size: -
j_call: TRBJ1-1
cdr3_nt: TGCGCCAGCACCCTTGACAGGTCGGACACTGAAGCTTTCTTT
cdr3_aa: CASTLDRSDTEAFF

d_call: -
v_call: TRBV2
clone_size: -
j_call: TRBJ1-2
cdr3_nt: TGTGCCAGCAGTAGCCGAGTAGACTATGGCTACACCTTC
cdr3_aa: CASSSRVDYGYTF

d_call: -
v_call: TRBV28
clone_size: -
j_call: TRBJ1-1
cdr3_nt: TGTGCCAGCAGCCGGGAAAGGAGTGCTTTCTTT
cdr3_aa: CASSRERSAFF

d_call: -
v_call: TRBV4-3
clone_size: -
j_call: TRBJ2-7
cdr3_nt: TGCGCCAGCAGCCAAGAGGGTTCGGCACAGGGCTACGAGCAGTACTTC
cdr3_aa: CASSQEGSAQGYEQYF

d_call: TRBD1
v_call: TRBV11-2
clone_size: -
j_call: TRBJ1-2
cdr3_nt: TGTGCCAGCAGCTTTAGACAGGGCTGGGGCGGCTACACCTTC
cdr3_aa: CASSFRQGWGGYTF

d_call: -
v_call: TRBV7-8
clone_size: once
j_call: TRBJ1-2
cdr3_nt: TGTGCCAGCAGCCGAGGGCGGGATCCCTATGGCTACACCTTC
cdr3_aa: CASSRGRDPYGYTF

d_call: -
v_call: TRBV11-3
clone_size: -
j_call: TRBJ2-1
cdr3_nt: TGTGCCAGCAGCTTAGCGGGAGCGGGCTACAATGAGCAGTTCTTC
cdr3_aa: CASSLAGAGYNEQFF

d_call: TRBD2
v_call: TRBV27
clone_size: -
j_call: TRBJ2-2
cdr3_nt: TGTGCCAGCAGTTATGGGGGGGTGAACACCGGGGAGCTGTTTTTT
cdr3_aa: CASSYGGVNTGELFF

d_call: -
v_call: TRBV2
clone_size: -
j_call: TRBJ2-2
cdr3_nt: TGTGCCAGCAGTGAATCAAGGGGTAACACCGGGGAGCTGTTTTTT
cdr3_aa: CASSESRGNTGELFF

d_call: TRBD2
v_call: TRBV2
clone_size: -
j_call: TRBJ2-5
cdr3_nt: TGTGCCAGCATCCCCGGGAGGGCCCAAGAGACCCAGTACTTC
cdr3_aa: CASIPGRAQETQYF

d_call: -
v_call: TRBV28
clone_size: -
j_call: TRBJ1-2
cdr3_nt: TGTGCCAGCAGTTTAGGGGCGTCGGGCTATGGCTACACCTTC
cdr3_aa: CASSLGASGYGYTF

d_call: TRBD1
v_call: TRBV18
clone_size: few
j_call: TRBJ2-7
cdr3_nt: TGTGCCAGCTCACCCGGGACAGGGAAATTGGCCTACGAGCAGTACTTC
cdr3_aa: CASSPGTGKLAYEQYF

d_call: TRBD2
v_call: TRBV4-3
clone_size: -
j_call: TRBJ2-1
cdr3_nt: TGCGCCAGCAGCCAAGATCAAGGCGGCAGCGGGGCGTTCTTC
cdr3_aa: CASSQDQGGSGAFF

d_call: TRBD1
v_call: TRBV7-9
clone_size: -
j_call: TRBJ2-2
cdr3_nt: TGTGCCAGCAGCTTATATCGGTTCCGGGCAGGGGGCGCCGCCGGGGAGCTGTTTTTT
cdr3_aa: CASSLYRFRAGGAAGELFF

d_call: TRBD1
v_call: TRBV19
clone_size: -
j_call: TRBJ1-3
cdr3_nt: TGTGCCAGTATTCACCGGGACAGCGTTAGGACCATATATTTT
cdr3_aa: CASIHRDSVRTIYF

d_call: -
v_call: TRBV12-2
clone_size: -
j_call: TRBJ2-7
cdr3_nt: TGTGCAAGTCCCCGCGACCCGGACAGTTCCTACGAGCAGTACTTC
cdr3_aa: CASPRDPDSSYEQYF

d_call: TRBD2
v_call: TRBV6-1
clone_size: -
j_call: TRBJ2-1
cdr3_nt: TGTGCCAGCAGTGCACAAAAGGGACTAGCGGACAATGAGCAGTTCTTC
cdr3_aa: CASSAQKGLADNEQFF

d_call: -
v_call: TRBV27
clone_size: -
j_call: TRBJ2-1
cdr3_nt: TGTGCCAGCAGTACTATGGAGCGGGTCTCCCGGGGCCTTTACAATGAGCAGTTCTTC
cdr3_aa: CASSTMERVSRGLYNEQFF

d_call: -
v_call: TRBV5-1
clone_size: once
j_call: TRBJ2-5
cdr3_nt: TGCGCCAGCAGCGAGAACAGTTACCAAGAGACCCAGTACTTC
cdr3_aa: CASSENSYQETQYF

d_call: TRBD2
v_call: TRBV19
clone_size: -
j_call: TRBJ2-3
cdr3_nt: TGTGCCAGTAGTATAGCTAGCGGAGACACAGATACGCAGTATTTT
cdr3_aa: CASSIASGDTDTQYF

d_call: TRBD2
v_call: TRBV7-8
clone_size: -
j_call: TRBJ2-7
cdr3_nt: TGTGCCAGCGGACTAGCGGGAAGCTCCTACGAGCAGTACTTC
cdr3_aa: CASGLAGSSYEQYF

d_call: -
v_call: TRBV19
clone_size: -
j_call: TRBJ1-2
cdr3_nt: TGTGCCACCGCCCCGGGGGGGGCGCACGGCTACACCTTC
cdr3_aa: CATAPGGAHGYTF

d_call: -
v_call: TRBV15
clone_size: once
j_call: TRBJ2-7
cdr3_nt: TGTGCCACCAGCAGAGATCGGGGAGGCTCCTACGAGCAGTACTTC
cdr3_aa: CATSRDRGGSYEQYF

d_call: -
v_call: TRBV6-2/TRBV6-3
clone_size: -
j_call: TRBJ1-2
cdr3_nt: TGTGCCAGCAGTTACTCGAACGGTGGCTACACCTTC
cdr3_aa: CASSYSNGGYTF

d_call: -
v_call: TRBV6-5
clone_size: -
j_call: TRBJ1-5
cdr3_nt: TGTGCCAGCAGTTATTTGACAGTGGATAGCAATCAGCCCCAGCATTTT
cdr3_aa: CASSYLTVDSNQPQHF